This T cell receptor (beta chain) comes out of a study of shared clonotypes between healthy human individuals (dated by TCRdb to 2020 to 2021). Looking at the study overall: A few men and two women, aged 18 to 49 years, made up the cohort. For each donor, CD4 naive and CD4 memory were each given three plates, CD8 naive was given two plates, and CD8 memory was given one plate. To increase sequencing depth and limit assay-specific biases, TCR repertoire library preparation and sequencing were carried out by different laboratories using diverse techniques. To estimate repertoire size and how much clonotypes are shared between individuals, the study performed deep sequencing of blood TCR repertoires from a handful of healthy adults. Between about 0.9 and 9 billion PBMCs per donor were obtained by leukapheresis.

A note on this clone: There is no known antigen for this receptor. Base qualities are missing; no much larger clone stands one base away.

Using the deep immunoSEQ assay, TCR CDR3 regions were amplified from genomic DNA by multiplex PCR. Extracted genomic DNA from each cell subset was spread evenly across all wells of several immunoSEQ 96-well plates, with each plate serving as a replicate. For sorted subsets, each replicate PCR was loaded with approximately 200 ng genomic DNA, equivalent to approximately 27,000 T cell genomes. Purified libraries were measured with a Qubit 3.0 fluorometer, size-checked on a Bioanalyzer 2100, and measured again with the KAPA Library Quantification kit. Every immunoSEQ 96-well plate was sequenced on a dedicated single-read 150-cycle Illumina NextSeq 550 flow cell. Concerning the study's data processing: Because the immunoSEQ output held only junctional sequences and lacked quality scores, the filtering could not match the filtering applied to full-length reads. To assign V/J genes and CDR3, sequences were annotated against IMGT germline references using PyIR, a Python wrapper for IgBLAST v1.9. Reads with weak V/J assignments (E-value above 1e-6), missing CDR3, stop codons, out-of-frame junctions, or ambiguous translated residues were removed. V3J clonotypes were defined as sequences sharing the same inferred V gene, J gene, and CDR3 amino acid sequence. Percentage overlap between repertoires was computed as shared unique clonotypes divided by the size of the smaller repertoire. Richness of each repertoire was evaluated using RTK rarefaction, the Chao1 estimator, and Recon v2.1 estimates of unobserved clonotypes. Generation probabilities for all TCRbeta clonotypes obtained by the gDNA method from a handful of donors were computed using OLGA. Drawn from immuneACCESS, this table holds only the in-frame rearrangements with V and J called that TCRdb kept. Clones are partly lost; checked studies trace under half to an unresolved V gene and leave the rest unexplained. Clone size and V and J calls were adopted from that table, with D and trimming inferred from the DNA. This sample holds 2.3 million or so clones; 80% to 95% were observed only once. The top ten constitute 0.39% of the sample.

The investigation overall reported the following: Pairwise subsampling indicated that sequencing depth was expected to affect the degree of clonotype sharing among donors. Sampling was limited to blood, and TCR repertoires in tissue likely differ from TCR repertoires in blood. Even with the large sequencing depth, rarefaction of the sorted-subset datasets indicated that sequencing was incomplete. Clonotypes shared by all four sorted-subset donors showed higher generation probabilities than non-shared clonotypes. Larger estimated clonotype richness was generally found for naive subsets than for memory subsets. Across four donors, about 5% of naive CD4, approximately 4% of naive CD8, under 2.5% of memory CD4, and about 0.4% of memory CD8 clonotypes were shared. Because the study included a small number of donors, the genetic and exposure-history diversity represented was limited.

The CDR3 numbers 16 residues from cysteine through phenylalanine. Here the CDR3 DNA is all that survives: 48 bases in frame from base 1. For CDR1 and CDR2, the germline V gene (reference sequence) lists GTSNPN and SVGIG. Clipping removes 0 bases from V and 9 bases from J, with 14 as the unmatched junction base count. Donors were healthy HIV-negative adults with no recently reported acute infections or vaccinations. Every donor was a Caucasian adult living in Nashville, Tennessee, USA. CD4+ T cells were enriched by magnetic negative selection, after which naive cells were positively selected on CD45RA and the negative fraction was taken as the memory subset. Blood was obtained by leukapheresis, after which PBMCs were separated by Ficoll-Histopaque density gradient centrifugation and cryopreserved in liquid nitrogen vapor phase. Purity and quantity of every magnetically sorted T cell population were checked by analytical flow cytometry. Genomic DNA was isolated from each sorted fraction and quantified by UV absorbance on a Nanodrop 2000c.

The receptor comes from a man between 18 and 29 years old in good health. Some clones in this sample may be carry-over from other donors' samples. Sequenced input: naive CD4+ T cells from PBMCs. The sample's cell subset or site, from its label and the paper: CD45RA+ positively selected. The chain couples TRBV30 to TRBJ2-1, with 7 bases aligning to TRBD2. Here the CDR3 is given as CAWSVRDWRLAGEQFF. At the DNA level, the sequence is TGTGCCTGGAGTGTACGGGACTGGCGACTAGCCGGTGAGCAGTTCTTC. Reference TRBV30 and TRBJ2-1 genes cover what lies past the CDR3, so the full variable domain is SQTIHQWPATLVQPVGSPLSLECTVEGTSNPNLYWYRQAAGRGLQLLFYSVGIGQISSEVPQNLSASRPQDRQFILSSKKLLLSDSGFYLCAWSVRDWRLAGEQFFGPGTRLTVL.